Presented here are 3 T cell receptor beta chains from one specimen sequenced in a study of blood T cell repertoires in COVID-19 (TCRdb year 2020). Library prep was done by the immunoSEQ multiplex PCR assay. TCRdb stores this immuneACCESS table with in-frame sequences only. Part of the clones is absent; in the studies checked, under half of the shortfall reflects unresolved V genes, and no reason is known for the rest. This sample gives about 250,000 clones in total; roughly four fifths of them show up just once. 4.7% of the sample lies in the top ten. Specimen: peripheral blood. The receptors derive from a woman aged 70-85 years with acute or convalescent COVID-19.

The chain links TRBV29-1 to TRBJ1-2, with a possible D match to TRBD1 (6 bases). V dropped 7 bases and J dropped 6 bases, with 12 bases sitting between them. This CDR3 has 11 amino acids. Germline V gene sequence: CDR1 SQVTM, CDR2 ANQGSEA. The DNA of the CDR3 is TGCAGCGGGTTGACAGGAAATGGCTACACCTTC. Its translation is CSGLTGNGYTF.

At least ten counts were recorded for this clone. This chain links TRBV5-1 with TRBJ1-2; D not certain. Trimming removed 0 bases at V and 8 bases at J, with 17 bases between. Germline assignment: CDR1 SGHRS and CDR2 YFSETQ. The CDR3 has 15 residues. The CDR3 DNA follows: TGCGCCAGCAGCTTGGTCTGGCAGACTGCCGGGGGCTACACCTTC. It codes for CASSLVWQTAGGYTF.

This chain uses TRBV5-1 with TRBJ1-5, with 7 bases identical to TRBD1. The germline V gene has CDR1 SGHRS and CDR2 YFSETQ. This CDR3 is 15 amino acids long. Unmatched junction bases numbered 10, after V lost 4 bases and J lost 6 bases. The CDR3 region is CASSRTGEGAQPQHF. The CDR3 region has the DNA TGCGCCAGCAGCAGGACAGGTGAGGGGGCTCAGCCCCAGCATTTT.